Described below is a single T cell receptor (beta chain) sequence and its context. This clonotype was observed a handful of times. The antigen it binds to is not known. No per-base quality is available; no much larger clone lies one base away. These data come from a study of T cells after yellow fever vaccination (dated by TCRdb to the late 2010s). Some background on the complete study: The SMART-Seq v4 Ultra Low Input RNA kit was used to prepare libraries from fractions with low cell numbers. To track T-cell clones before and after primary and booster YFV17D yellow fever vaccination, bulk TCR alpha and beta repertoires were sequenced longitudinally. Two healthy male donors, one aged 18 to 30 and one aged 30 to 39 years, were included in the cohort. Blood was drawn at multiple timepoints before and after primary and secondary immunization, with bulk PBMC replicates and cell subsets isolated.

The cysteine opens and the phenylalanine closes a CDR3 of 15 amino acids. The only DNA kept is the CDR3, 45 bases in frame from the first base. For CDR1 and CDR2, the germline V gene lists SGDLS and YYNGEE. The junction shows trimming of 5 bases on V and 6 bases on J, and the gene matches do not reach 9 bases of it. TCR cDNA was synthesized by 5'RACE template switching, through which a universal primer site and unique molecular identifiers were introduced. Priming for cDNA synthesis came from both the TCR alpha and TCR beta constant segments. Library amplification involved two PCR steps, and the second step added sample barcodes and sequencing adapters. Sequencing of libraries was performed on Illumina HiSeq 2500 (2x100 bp) or NovaSeq (2x150 bp). On the study's bioinformatics: MIGEC handled demultiplexing of reads and collapsing into UMI consensus sequences, while MiXCR performed V(D)J alignment. Vaccine-responding clonotypes were identified with edgeR using replicate PBMC samples, with FDR below 0.01 and a log2 fold change above 5 up to day 15 being required. Bulk clonotypes were assigned CD4 or CD8 identity according to which sequenced CD4 or CD8 repertoire held them at higher abundance. TCRdb's own reprocessing of the public reads used fastp at Q25 and MiXCR and kept productive beta chains. One record per CDR3 amino acid sequence lists the most common genes and DNA. The V and J calls reflect TCRdb's pipeline rather than the authors' work. Recorded for this sample are some 550,000 distinct CDR3 sequences; over 15% of them occurred a single time. The top ten clonotypes cover 14% of the sample.

Overall study outcomes, separate from this receptor: Compared with the primary T-cell response, the secondary T-cell response was faster but weaker, reaching its peak on day 5 rather than on day 15. Only a couple of donors were included in the study, so the extent to which the findings can be generalized is limited. A small share of clonotypes was detected in both CD4 and CD8 compartments, with the overlap likely arising from convergent recombination. Because abundant contaminating clonotypes from the bulk population could be contained in FACS-sorted repertoires, computational filtering was required. After the booster, most clones that had expanded after primary vaccination were detected again (approximately 95% of CD4 and around nine tenths of CD8), suggesting broad maintenance of memory.

The label giving this sample's treatment or condition can be read as: live attenuated yellow fever vaccine strain. At every blood-draw timepoint, two biological replicates of bulk PBMCs were collected. PBMCs were isolated from peripheral blood using a standard Ficoll-Paque protocol. RNA was extracted with TriZol from bulk PBMCs, CD4 and CD8 fractions, and dextramer-positive and dextramer-negative fractions. The specimen comprised PBMCs, sampled 15 days after the yellow fever booster vaccination. This sequence was found in a man younger than 40 who received the YFV17D yellow fever vaccine. The sequence links TRBV9 to TRBJ2-1, with 9 junctional bases fitting TRBD2. The CDR3 is CASSRSGRSANEQFF. The nucleotides are TGTGCCAGCAGTCGGAGCGGGAGGTCGGCCAATGAGCAGTTCTTC.